This TCR beta chain was documented in a study of blood T cell repertoires in COVID-19. Looking at the study overall: Samples of COVID-19 (acute and convalescent) were obtained from the United States, Italy and Spain. The analysed material was cDNA or gDNA that came from T cells, B-cell-depleted T cells, or PBMCs.

The CDR3 is 16 amino acids. Germline CDR1 SEHNR, CDR2 FQNEAQ (reference sequence). V gave up 2 bases and J gave up 6 bases; unmatched junction bases: 4. TCRdb's copy holds only in-frame clones and misses some; the assay was immunoSEQ multiplex PCR. The sample records 180,000 or so clones, 70% to 90% being singletons. The chain combines TRBV7-9 with TRBJ2-1; 13 bases align to TRBD2. The clonotype originates from a man younger than 35 with acute or convalescent COVID-19. Sequenced sample: peripheral blood. The chain's CDR3 is CASSLFGTSGTNEQFF. The CDR3 nucleotides read TGTGCCAGCAGCTTATTCGGGACTAGCGGGACCAATGAGCAGTTCTTC.